This TCR beta chain was captured in a study of regulatory T cells in long-lasting Graves disease. On this clonotype itself: What it binds is unknown. One end of the junction fails to match germline, which may point to a read error.

Relying on iRepertoire HTBI primers and Arm-PCR of CDR3 regions, the team built TCR beta libraries. Study processing details: Segment identification across samples yielded 55 to 65 TRBV and roughly 14 TRBJ segments. TCRdb re-derived calls from the multiplex PCR reads in MiXCR, one entry per CDR3 protein. The V and J calls come from TCRdb's annotation, not from the publication. Of 600,000 to 850,000 distinct CDR3 sequences listed, about 32% are singletons. Findings and caveats of the study: Having only a small sample size may have limited accuracy. There was favoring of TRBV28, TRBJ1-2 and TRBJ2-5 in persistent disease.

Time point described: persistent/refractory GD, antithyroid drugs over 5 years with positive TRAb. PBMCs provided the RNA from which the TCR library was made. A peripheral blood sample, around 8.5 milliliters in volume, was drawn into EDTA tubes. The CDR3 length is 14 residues. CDR1 and CDR2 (germline): GTSNPN, SVGIG (reference sequence). Sequenced material: peripheral blood mononuclear cells (PBMCs), taken when the disease was refractory, from a patient treated with antithyroid drugs. This rearrangement joins TRBV30 to TRBJ1-2; TRBD1 matches 8 bases. The sequence was collected from a female donor with Graves disease. The CDR3 protein is CAWGVRQGFDGYTF. CDR3 in DNA: TGTGCCTGGGGTGTGAGACAGGGGTTCGATGGCTACACCTTC.